This record covers a single T cell receptor beta chain. Antigen unknown. V was cut by 3 bases and J by 3 bases, with 18 bases left in between. Germline V lookup: CDR1 KGHSY, CDR2 FQNENV. This CDR3 has 16 residues. This specimen comes from a study of spatial heterogeneity in lung cancer. As for the study in general: Strongly correlated with TCR transcript counts in tumor regions was a T cell module score, which was a transcriptional module score calculated from matched bulk RNA-seq. TCR and UMI combinations that were unique each appeared, on average, more than ten times in raw reads. Study-wide findings and caveats: Tracking of tumor mutation counts was seen in expanded intratumoral alpha and beta TCR counts. Of tumor T cells, an estimated coverage of about 6.4% was reached for alpha chains and less than 15% for beta chains.

TCRdb re-derived calls from the 5' RACE reads in MiXCR, one entry per CDR3 protein. The table includes around 7,800 distinct CDR3 sequences, 7% to 10% detected once. Documented time point: sample taken at primary tumor resection. Samples were obtained from some 70 donors, all untreated early-stage non-small cell lung cancer patients. The chain is built from TRBV16 and TRBJ2-7, with D tentatively TRBD1 or TRBD2 (5 bases each). The sequence derives from a male donor with early-stage non-small cell lung cancer. This specimen was lung tumor tissue, taken at surgery. CDR3 loop: CASSHTGTSYRYEQYF. CDR3 in DNA: TGTGCCAGCAGCCATACCGGGACCTCGTACCGCTACGAGCAGTACTTC. Together with reference TRBV16 and TRBJ2-7, the CDR3 gives the full variable domain: GEEVAQTPKHLVRGEGQKAKLYCAPIKGHSYVFWYQQVLKNEFKFLISFQNENVFDETGMPKERFSAKCLPNSPCSLEIQATKLEDSAVYFCASSHTGTSYRYEQYFGPGTRLTVT.